This T cell receptor beta chain was captured in a study of siplizumab effects on memory and regulatory T cells. Study observations and caveats: Only a minor fraction of alloreactive clones mapped to unstimulated subsets.

Measured with immunoSEQ multiplex PCR; TCRdb has only the in-frame clones, and not every one. This table holds 94,000 or so clones, more than 85% found once. Losses at the gene ends were 4 bases for V and 7 bases for J; bases not matched to a gene: 11. In germline, CDR1 is SGHNT, CDR2 YYREEE (reference sequence). The CDR3 consists of 15 residues. A note on this clone: Its specificity is unknown.

This rearrangement joins TRBV5-4 to TRBJ1-2, with TRBD1 matching 9 bases. This TCR was sampled from a human donor in good health. Material for sequencing was CD8+ T cells sorted from blood. The DNA for the CDR3 is TGTGCCAGCAGCGGTGGACAGGGGAAGTCCGGTGGCTACACCTTC. It encodes CASSGGQGKSGGYTF.